This record covers a single TCR beta chain. Sequencing was performed with immunoSEQ multiplex PCR; in TCRdb, only in-frame clones are kept and a portion is missing. The data show approximately 50,000 clones, with around 85% seen just once and 10% to 15% held by the top ten. Germline V gene lookup returns CDR1 LNHDA and CDR2 SQIVND (reference sequence). V lost 5 bases and J 3 bases, leaving 14 bases between the germline ends. There are 15 residues in the CDR3. The data are from a study of OX40 agonist ivuxolimab in advanced cancers. About the research overall: Among those enrolled, mean age was roughly 55 years (range about 23 to 85) and roughly 84% were male. Past anti-PD-1, anti-PD-L1 or anti-CTLA-4 therapy was accepted, and approximately 40% had received some.

Baseline was the first blood sampling point, followed by cycle 4 day 1 and cycle 7 day 1. The chain joins TRBV19 to TRBJ1-5; D call uncertain. The specimen was CD4+ or CD8+ T cells sorted from blood, collected in a trial of the OX40 agonist ivuxolimab. The receptor was derived from an adult with an advanced solid tumor such as melanoma, head and neck, liver or kidney cancer. The CDR3 spells CASSWLGGFNQPQHF. The DNA for the CDR3 is TGTGCCAGTAGTTGGTTGGGAGGGTTCAATCAGCCCCAGCATTTT.